These 19 T cell receptor beta chains originate from one sample sequenced in a study of blood T cell repertoires in COVID-19. Sequencing used immunoSEQ multiplex PCR; TCRdb keeps in-frame clones, though not all of them. The table lists around 140,000 clones, about 80% of them singletons. Material for sequencing was peripheral blood. The receptors originated from a man between 70 and 80 years old who had recovered from COVID-19.

This clone was seen more than once but under ten times. The V and J genes are TRBV11-2 and TRBJ2-3; 8 bases map to TRBD1. Germline CDR1 and CDR2: SGHAT and FQNNGV. There are 15 residues in the CDR3. The V and J ends lost 1 base and 5 bases, in that order; junction bases with no gene match: 5. CDR3 in amino acids: CASSLGQGAGDTQYF. The CDR3 DNA reads as TGTGCCAGCAGCTTAGGGCAGGGGGCAGGAGATACGCAGTATTTT.

This chain uses TRBV28 with TRBJ2-2, with TRBD1 matching 12 bases. Trimming took 6 bases from V and 4 from J; bases not matched to a gene: 9. Germline V gives CDR1 MDHEN, CDR2 SYDVKM. This CDR3 contains 17 residues. CDR3: CASRQRGQGASTGELFF. In DNA, the CDR3 is TGTGCCAGCAGACAGCGGGGACAGGGGGCGAGCACCGGGGAGCTGTTTTTT.

V usage is TRBV9 and J usage is TRBJ2-3, with TRBD2 matching over 11 bases. This CDR3 region has 16 residues. Germline V CDR1 and CDR2: SGDLS, YYNGEE. V shed 2 bases, J shed 3 bases, and the junction held 5 bases outside the gene matches. CDR3 coding DNA: TGTGCCAGCAGCGTGATAGCGGGAGGGAGGACAGATACGCAGTATTTT. Its translation is CASSVIAGGRTDTQYF.

CDR3 in amino acids: CAWTGGNTGELFF. For the CDR3, the DNA is TGTGCCTGGACAGGGGGGAACACCGGGGAGCTGTTTTTT. The chain is built from TRBV30 and TRBJ2-2, with TRBD1 identical over 7 bases. Germline CDR1 and CDR2: GTSNPN and SVGIG (reference sequence). With V trimmed by 4 bases and J by 1 base, 0 bases remained unmatched. The CDR3 consists of 13 residues. Drawing the rest from reference TRBV30 and TRBJ2-2, the complete variable domain is SQTIHQWPATLVQPVGSPLSLECTVEGTSNPNLYWYRQAAGRGLQLLFYSVGIGQISSEVPQNLSASRPQDRQFILSSKKLLLSDSGFYLCAWTGGNTGELFFGEGSRLTVL.

This clone was detected a few times. The rearrangement links TRBV18 to TRBJ2-4, with 11 bases fitting TRBD1. This CDR3 contains 16 residues. Germline V CDR1 and CDR2: KGHSH, LQKENI. The V gene end was trimmed by 0 bases and the J gene end by 7 bases; junction bases not matched to a gene: 5. As DNA, the CDR3 is TGTGCCAGCTCACCACCGGGACAGGGGGTCGCGAACATTCAGTACTTC. Amino acids: CASSPPGQGVANIQYF.

The rearrangement links TRBV20-1 to TRBJ2-7, with D possibly TRBD2 on 5 matching bases. This CDR3 spans 14 amino acids. Trimming removed 3 bases at V and 2 bases at J, with 14 bases between. Per the germline V gene, CDR1 is DFQATT and CDR2 is SNEGSKA (reference sequence). CDR3 in amino acids: CSASSGSGTYEQYF. The CDR3 DNA follows: TGCAGTGCTAGTTCTGGGAGTGGAACCTACGAGCAGTACTTC.

This clone was recorded only once. The rearrangement joins TRBV27 to TRBJ2-2; D unresolved. The CDR3 sequence is 16 residues long. Germline V CDR1 and CDR2: MNHEY, SMNVEV (reference sequence). The V end was cut by 3 bases, the J end by 0 bases, with 11 bases between. Here the CDR3 DNA reads TGTGCCAGCAGTTTTTTAACAGAAGCGAACACCGGGGAGCTGTTTTTT. Translating it yields CASSFLTEANTGELFF.

The CDR3 region has the DNA TGTGCCAGTAGTATATACGGGGGAGCGGGGGCAGATACGCAGTATTTT. Translated: CASSIYGGAGADTQYF. The chain uses TRBV19 and TRBJ2-3, with 8 bases aligning to TRBD2. Germline V lookup: CDR1 LNHDA, CDR2 SQIVND (reference sequence). Trimming cost V 2 bases and J 4 bases; bases outside gene matches: 8. This CDR3 region has 16 residues.

V is TRBV30 and J is TRBJ1-1; D gene unclear. Germline lookup yields CDR1 GTSNPN and CDR2 SVGIG (reference sequence). This CDR3 comprises 13 residues. V dropped 2 bases and J dropped 1 base, with 8 bases sitting between them. CDR3 coding DNA: TGTGCCTGGAGTACAGCGGCGAACACTGAAGCTTTCTTT. Its protein product is CAWSTAANTEAFF.

This clone was found a few times. This chain connects TRBV23-1 to TRBJ2-3; D ambiguous. TRBV23-1 is an open reading frame, and its role is uncertain. V lost 6 bases to trimming and J lost 3 bases, with 7 bases between them. The CDR3 contains 12 residues. This chain's CDR3 is CASSWLTDTQYF. The CDR3 DNA is TGCGCCAGCAGCTGGCTTACAGATACGCAGTATTTT.

This chain links TRBV2 with TRBJ2-1; D might be TRBD1 (6 bases). The CDR3 extends over 16 amino acids. Deletions cut 1 base from V and 5 bases from J, with 15 bases between. Germline V CDR1 and CDR2: SNHLY, FYNNEI. The CDR3 sequence: CASSEVLGGVNNEQFF. For the CDR3, the DNA is TGTGCCAGCAGTGAAGTATTAGGGGGAGTAAACAATGAGCAGTTCTTC.

The V and J genes are TRBV19 and TRBJ2-3, with a tentative D call TRBD2 (5 bases). The CDR3 loop spans 14 amino acids. The V gene's germline CDR1 is LNHDA and CDR2 SQIVND (reference sequence). V was shortened by 2 bases and J by 5 bases, with 11 bases between the two germline ends. The DNA of the CDR3 is TGTGCCAGTAGTATAAACGGGGTCGGAGATACGCAGTATTTT. Translating gives CASSINGVGDTQYF.

This CDR3 is CASSLGRGHQPQHF. CDR3 coding DNA: TGTGCCAGCAGCTTGGGCAGAGGGCATCAGCCCCAGCATTTT. The V and J genes are TRBV5-6 and TRBJ1-5; D is uncertain. Germline CDR1 reads SGHDT; CDR2 reads YYEEEE. The germline V and J ends were trimmed by 0 bases and 5 bases, with 9 bases remaining between them. CDR3 length equals 14 residues.

V gene TRBV10-2 combines with J gene TRBJ2-1; D possibly corresponds to TRBD2 (6 bases). The V end lost 6 bases, the J end lost 0 bases, and 9 bases lay between the germline ends. This CDR3 region has 14 residues. Germline lookup yields CDR1 WSHSY and CDR2 SAAADI. The CDR3 sequence: CASREGSSYNEQFF. CDR3 DNA: TGCGCCAGCAGGGAGGGGAGCTCCTACAATGAGCAGTTCTTC.

The chain joins TRBV30 to TRBJ2-7; 8 bases match TRBD1. The germline V gene encodes CDR1 GTSNPN and CDR2 SVGIG (reference sequence). This CDR3 comprises 15 residues. V trimming: 5 bases; J trimming: 0 bases; junction bases outside the gene matches: 9. CDR3 nucleotides: TGTGCCTGGGAACAGGGGGGTAGAAGCTCCTACGAGCAGTACTTC. It translates to CAWEQGGRSSYEQYF.

The V gene is TRBV3-1 (or the pseudogene TRBV3-2), the J gene TRBJ2-5, with 10 bases identical to TRBD2. Germline V gene lookup returns CDR1 LGHDT and CDR2 YNNKEL (reference sequence). Unmatched junction bases numbered 16, after V lost 4 bases and J lost 5 bases. The CDR3 is 18 amino acids. The CDR3 spells CASSPLVSSGRGAETQYF. In nucleotides, the CDR3 is TGTGCCAGCAGCCCCCTGGTGTCTAGCGGGAGAGGTGCCGAGACCCAGTACTTC.

The chain uses TRBV2 and TRBJ2-7, with unresolved D. Germline V gives CDR1 SNHLY, CDR2 FYNNEI. The CDR3 has 12 amino acids. V was shortened by 6 bases and J by 0 bases, with 6 bases between the two germline ends. CDR3 sequence (DNA): TGTGCCAGCAGGCAGATCTCCTACGAGCAGTACTTC. Translation: CASRQISYEQYF. Full variable domain (missing parts from reference TRBV2 and TRBJ2-7): EPEVTQTPSHQVTQMGQEVILRCVPISNHLYFYWYRQILGQKVEFLVSFYNNEISEKSEIFDDQFSVERPDGSNFTLKIRSTKLEDSAMYFCASRQISYEQYFGPGTRLTVT.

Details on this clone: Other DNA sequences within the sample encode an identical CDR3. The rearrangement uses TRBV5-1 and TRBJ1-5; 7 positions agree with TRBD1. CDR1 SGHRS and CDR2 YFSETQ come from the germline V gene. With V trimmed by 4 bases and J by 2 bases, 3 bases remained unmatched. The CDR3 runs 14 residues. In nucleotides, the CDR3 is TGCGCCAGCAGCCCCGGGACAGGCAATCAGCCCCAGCATTTT. This encodes CASSPGTGNQPQHF. Looking up the rest from reference TRBV5-1 and TRBJ1-5 gives the full variable domain: KAGVTQTPRYLIKTRGQQVTLSCSPISGHRSVSWYQQTPGQGLQFLFEYFSETQRNKGNFPGRFSGRQFSNSRSEMNVSTLELGDSALYLCASSPGTGNQPQHFGDGTRLSIL.

This clone was seen a handful of times. This chain uses TRBV7-2 with TRBJ2-7, with TRBD2 as a possible D gene (6 bases). The V end lost 4 bases, the J end lost 6 bases, and 13 bases lay between the germline ends. CDR3 length: 13 residues. From germline, CDR1 is SGHTA and CDR2 FQGNSA. The CDR3 DNA follows: TGTGCCAGCAGCTGGGGCGGGGCGGGCGAGCAGTACTTC. It encodes CASSWGGAGEQYF.